These 15 T cell receptor beta chains share one sample of origin, sequenced in a study of CD8 T cells in ankylosing spondylitis. Findings of the study overall: What appeared characteristic of ankylosing spondylitis blood was a TCR beta motif of 7 or 8 highly homologous variants.

One entry per CDR3 protein results from TCRdb running MiXCR on the 5' RACE reads. The repertoire consists of 100,000 to 150,000 distinct CDR3 sequences, with under 20% occurring once and the leading ten covering 30% to 35%. No antigen has been assigned to these receptors. The sequencing sample was made of blood, either unsorted or a sorted T cell fraction (not recorded which). These receptors were obtained from a male donor with ankylosing spondylitis.

Many counts were recorded for this clonotype. The chain has TRBV10-3 and TRBJ2-1; 13 bases fit TRBD2. Germline-derived CDR1 and CDR2 are ENHRY and SYGVKD. V gave up 8 bases and J gave up 4 bases; unmatched junction bases: 5. The CDR3 spans 15 residues. DNA for the CDR3: TGTGCCATCGCCCCGACTAGCGGGAGGTACAATGAGCAGTTCTTC. It encodes CAIAPTSGRYNEQFF.

This clonotype has a count of ten or more. The V call is TRBV29-1, the J call TRBJ2-1; D possibly matches TRBD1 or TRBD2 (6 bases each). The V end was cut by 7 bases, the J end by 4 bases, with 26 bases between. The CDR3 contains 17 residues. Looked up from germline, CDR1 is SQVTM and CDR2 is ANQGSEA. The CDR3 sequence: CSAAVQGLFKGYNEQFF. The CDR3 DNA sequence: TGCAGCGCCGCGGTACAGGGACTCTTCAAGGGGTACAATGAGCAGTTCTTC.

In its sample, this clonotype was seen a few times. The chain combines TRBV27 with TRBJ2-1; 7 bases are shared with TRBD2. CDR3 size: 14 residues. Germline V lookup: CDR1 MNHEY, CDR2 SMNVEV (reference sequence). The trim removed 3 bases at V and 9 bases at J, leaving 8 bases unmatched. In nucleotides, the CDR3 is TGTGCCAGCAGTTTGGCCCGTGGGAGGGGTGAGCAGTTCTTC. Encoded protein: CASSLARGRGEQFF.

This clonotype has a handful of counts. The rearrangement joins TRBV12-3 or TRBV12-4 to TRBJ1-2, with no clear D. Trimming removed 6 bases from V and 8 bases from J, with 10 bases in between. The CDR3 loop spans 11 amino acids. The DNA for the CDR3 is TGTGCCAGCAGCCAGAGTGGGGGCTACACCTTC. Its protein is CASSQSGGYTF.

This clonotype came up a few times. The chain uses TRBV29-1 and TRBJ1-2; no definite D call. The V gene's germline CDR1 is SQVTM and CDR2 ANQGSEA. The CDR3 is made up of 11 amino acids. Deletions cut 1 base from V and 4 bases from J, with 4 bases between. CDR3 nucleotides: TGCAGCGTTGAAGGGGCCTATGGCTACACCTTC. Translated, it gives CSVEGAYGYTF.

The chain carries TRBV28 and TRBJ2-7; 8 nucleotides align to TRBD1. Germline values: CDR1 MDHEN, CDR2 SYDVKM. The CDR3 has 15 amino acids. V shed 6 bases, J shed 5 bases, and the junction held 12 bases outside the gene matches. CDR3 DNA sequence: TGTGCCAGCAGAGCACAGGGGGATCCGAGGGACGAGCAGTACTTC. The encoded protein is CASRAQGDPRDEQYF.

The chain uses TRBV9 and TRBJ2-7, with D possibly being TRBD1 (6 bases). V dropped 3 bases and J dropped 3 bases, with 16 bases sitting between them. Looked up from germline, CDR1 is SGDLS and CDR2 is YYNGEE. CDR3 length: 15 residues. Here the CDR3 reads CASSASRDTSYEQYF. Written as DNA, the CDR3 is TGTGCCAGCAGCGCAAGCCGGGACACAAGCTACGAGCAGTACTTC.

The rearrangement uses TRBV20-1 and TRBJ2-1; no clear D. This CDR3 is 13 amino acids long. V lost 4 bases and J lost 7, with 14 bases in between. Germline values: CDR1 DFQATT, CDR2 SNEGSKA (reference sequence). As DNA, the CDR3 is TGCAGTGCTATACCGCCGCAACTTAATGAGCAGTTCTTC. It is translated as CSAIPPQLNEQFF.

This chain joins TRBV5-3 and TRBJ1-2, with 7 bases matching TRBD1. TRBV5-3 is identified as an open reading frame with a role that is uncertain. The ends lost 5 bases at V and 4 bases at J; junction bases unmatched: 11. The CDR3 is made up of 15 amino acids. The CDR3 DNA reads as TGTGCCAGAAGACACACCGGGACAGAGATCTATGGCTACACCTTC. This gives the protein CARRHTGTEIYGYTF.

The chain carries TRBV27 and TRBJ2-1; D is uncertain. V lost 3 bases, J lost 5 bases, and 14 bases lay in between. This CDR3 spans 15 amino acids. In germline, CDR1 is MNHEY, CDR2 SMNVEV (reference sequence). This chain's CDR3 is CASSFLGFTNNEQFF. In nucleotides, the CDR3 is TGTGCCAGCAGTTTCTTAGGCTTTACTAACAATGAGCAGTTCTTC.

In its sample, this clonotype was seen a few times. The gene calls are TRBV7-8 and TRBJ2-1, with TRBD2 matching over 7 bases. Germline CDR1 SGHVS, CDR2 FQNEAQ. This CDR3 is 17 amino acids long. V was clipped by 0 bases and J by 1 base; unmatched bases: 6. CDR3 protein: CASSLAGTKGSYNEQFF. CDR3 DNA: TGTGCCAGCAGCTTAGCGGGGACTAAAGGGTCCTACAATGAGCAGTTCTTC. The whole variable domain, remainder taken from reference TRBV7-8 and TRBJ2-1, is GAGVSQSPRYKVAKRGQDVALRCDPISGHVSLFWYQQALGQGPEFLTYFQNEAQLDKSGLPSDRFFAERPEGSVSTLKIQRTQQEDSAVYLCASSLAGTKGSYNEQFFGPGTRLTVL.

The gene calls are TRBV6-1 and TRBJ2-7, with D tentatively TRBD1 or TRBD2 (6 bases each). CDR3 size: 13 residues. Germline CDR1 MNHNS, CDR2 SASEGT. Trimming took off 10 bases at V and 2 bases at J, with 15 bases between the two ends. The CDR3 DNA reads TGTGCCACCGGGGGCTGGGGGACCTACGAGCAGTACTTC. Its protein product is CATGGWGTYEQYF.

This chain connects TRBV27 to TRBJ1-6; 7 bases fit TRBD1. CDR3 length: 14 amino acids. The germline V gene encodes CDR1 MNHEY and CDR2 SMNVEV (reference sequence). J was trimmed by 8 bases and V by 2 bases; bases with no gene match: 3. The CDR3 here is CASSLRTGYSPLHF. CDR3 nucleotides: TGTGCCAGCAGTTTAAGGACAGGATATTCACCCCTCCACTTT.

This clonotype was seen a few times. This sequence joins TRBV25-1 and TRBJ2-5; 7 bases align to TRBD2. The CDR3 is made up of 15 amino acids. CDR1 and CDR2 (germline): MGHDK, SYGVNS. The trim removed 5 bases at V and 2 bases at J, leaving 8 bases unmatched. DNA of the CDR3: TGTGCCAGCAGTAGCTGGGGGGGAAGGCAAGAGACCCAGTACTTC. This encodes CASSSWGGRQETQYF.

Only a few counts were recorded for this clonotype. The chain has TRBV25-1 and TRBJ1-1; no clear D. V lost 10 bases to trimming and J lost 9 bases, with 15 bases between them. The CDR3 sequence is 11 residues long. CDR1 and CDR2 from the germline V gene are MGHDK and SYGVNS. As DNA, the CDR3 is TGTGCCACTCCGGGAGATCCGAAAGCTTTCTTT. Translated: CATPGDPKAFF.